One sample yielded the 18 T cell receptor beta chains listed below, sequenced in a study of Graves' ophthalmopathy and Graves' hyperthyroidism. Beta-chain TCR CDR3 regions were amplified from RNA transcripts. HTBI-primed first-round RT-PCR preceded second-round multiplex PCR. TCRdb fed the multiplex PCR reads into MiXCR, producing one record per CDR3 protein. The table records 450,000 to 600,000 distinct CDR3 sequences, 39% of them present only once. Source material: peripheral blood or thyroid tissue (not recorded which). These receptor sequences come from an adult man with Graves' hyperthyroidism.

The chain uses TRBV7-2 and TRBJ1-2, with 8 bases fitting TRBD1. Germline V gene lookup returns CDR1 SGHTA and CDR2 FQGNSA. The length of the CDR3 is 15 residues. V shed 4 bases and J 8 bases; nucleotides not matched to a gene: 12. This CDR3 reads CASSSRRQGFQGYTF. As DNA, the CDR3 is TGTGCCAGCAGCTCCAGGAGACAGGGGTTTCAGGGCTACACCTTC.

This clonotype was counted between two and nine times. The chain uses TRBV7-2 and TRBJ2-1; 12 positions agree with TRBD2. The CDR3 is 17 amino acids. J was trimmed by 6 bases and V by 4 bases; bases with no gene match: 10. Germline CDR1 SGHTA, CDR2 FQGNSA. CDR3 sequence: CASSSRLAGAAGNEQFF. In DNA, the CDR3 is TGTGCCAGCAGCTCCCGACTAGCGGGAGCGGCGGGCAATGAGCAGTTCTTC. The complete variable domain, with remaining parts taken from reference TRBV7-2 and TRBJ2-1, reads GAGVSQSPSNKVTEKGKDVELRCDPISGHTALYWYRQSLGQGLEFLIYFQGNSAPDKSGLPSDRFSAERTGGSVSTLTIQRTQQEDSAVYLCASSSRLAGAAGNEQFFGPGTRLTVL.

This clonotype occurred many times. The gene calls are TRBV10-3 and TRBJ2-5; 13 bases align to TRBD2. Germline CDR1 ENHRY, CDR2 SYGVKD. The CDR3 has 15 amino acids. V gave up 10 bases and J gave up 1 base; unmatched junction bases: 6. CDR3 nucleotides: TGTGCCACCGGACGGACTAGCGGGAGCCAAGAGACCCAGTACTTC. Its protein product is CATGRTSGSQETQYF.

This clonotype was observed at least ten times. The rearrangement joins TRBV12-3 or TRBV12-4 to TRBJ1-2; D perhaps matches TRBD1 (5 bases). CDR3 length: 13 amino acids. Between the trimmed V and J ends, which lost 6 bases and 5 bases, there was a span of 13 bases. Here the CDR3 DNA reads TGTGCCAGCAGCACGACAGCCCAGTATGGCTACACCTTC. Amino acid sequence: CASSTTAQYGYTF.

The chain carries TRBV30 and TRBJ1-2; perhaps TRBD1 as D (6 bases). Germline lookup yields CDR1 GTSNPN and CDR2 SVGIG (reference sequence). The V and J ends lost 3 bases and 4 bases respectively, with 18 bases between them. This CDR3 contains 15 residues. CDR3 in DNA: TGTGCCTGGAGCGAAACGAGACAGGCGAGCTATGGCTACACCTTC. Translated, it gives CAWSETRQASYGYTF.

This clonotype appeared many times. The chain uses TRBV2 and TRBJ1-1; D gene ambiguous. The germline V gene has CDR1 SNHLY and CDR2 FYNNEI. The CDR3 totals 13 residues. Between the trimmed V and J ends, which lost 8 bases and 4 bases, there was a span of 14 bases. This chain's CDR3 is CASWGRRSTEAFF. CDR3 nucleotide sequence: TGTGCCAGCTGGGGAAGGAGAAGCACTGAAGCTTTCTTT.

There are many counts of this clonotype. The chain employs TRBV2 and TRBJ1-4; D perhaps matches TRBD1 (5 bases). The length of the CDR3 is 14 residues. V lost 3 bases to trimming and J lost 8 bases, with 13 bases between them. Per germline, CDR1 SNHLY and CDR2 FYNNEI. The CDR3 DNA sequence: TGTGCCAGCAGTGATTGGCCGGGGGAGGAAAAACTGTTTTTT. Amino acid sequence: CASSDWPGEEKLFF. The full variable domain, in which reference TRBV2 and TRBJ1-4 provide the parts outside the CDR3, is EPEVTQTPSHQVTQMGQEVILRCVPISNHLYFYWYRQILGQKVEFLVSFYNNEISEKSEIFDDQFSVERPDGSNFTLKIRSTKLEDSAMYFCASSDWPGEEKLFFGSGTQLSVL.

The CDR3 loop is CASSLGSISTDTQYF. The CDR3 region has the DNA TGCGCCAGCAGCTTGGGATCAATTAGCACAGATACGCAGTATTTT. The chain has TRBV5-1 and TRBJ2-7; D is uncertain. The J call may be incorrect, as the DNA end agrees better with TRBJ2-3. The CDR3 covers 15 residues. The germline V gene has CDR1 SGHRS and CDR2 YFSETQ.

This clonotype has more than one count but fewer than ten. The V call is TRBV28, the J call TRBJ1-2; D possibly corresponds to TRBD1 (5 bases). V was trimmed by 2 bases and J by 0 bases, leaving 13 bases between them. This CDR3 is 16 amino acids long. The germline V gene encodes CDR1 MDHEN and CDR2 SYDVKM. The CDR3 reads CASSLPGTLANYGYTF. The CDR3 DNA is TGTGCCAGCAGTTTACCTGGGACGCTAGCTAACTATGGCTACACCTTC.

Note on this clonotype: One end of the junction fails to match germline, which may point to a read error. V is TRBV10-3 and J is TRBJ2-5; 11 nucleotides agree with TRBD2. The CDR3 loop spans 18 amino acids. CDR1 and CDR2 from the germline V gene are ENHRY and SYGVKD. DNA for the CDR3: TGTGCCAGCAGTTACTCTTTTGCTAGCGGGAGGTCTGGAGAGACCCAGTACTTC. It specifies CASSYSFASGRSGETQYF.

The CDR3 sequence is CASSGRTTYQETQYF. The CDR3 region has the DNA TGTGCCAGCAGCGGCCGGACTACGTACCAAGAGACCCAGTACTTC. The rearrangement links TRBV7-2 to TRBJ2-5, with D maybe TRBD2 (6 bases). Per the germline V gene, CDR1 is SGHTA and CDR2 is FQGNSA. Trimming shortened V by 5 bases and J by 0 bases, and 13 bases separated the two germline ends. The CDR3 is 15 amino acids.

The table lists this clonotype with many counts. V is TRBV19 and J is TRBJ2-7; 9 positions agree with TRBD2. The CDR3 runs to 17 residues. Germline V gene sequence: CDR1 LNHDA, CDR2 SQIVND (reference sequence). J was trimmed by 4 bases and V by 5 bases; bases with no gene match: 15. CDR3 in amino acids: CASSGRDTAGGAYEQYF. The CDR3 region has the DNA TGTGCCAGTAGTGGCCGCGATACAGCGGGAGGCGCGTACGAGCAGTACTTC.

The chain has TRBV7-8 and TRBJ2-5; TRBD2 matches at 11 bases. The germline CDR1 and CDR2 sequences are SGHVS and FQNEAQ. The CDR3 totals 12 residues. Trimming at V came to 5 bases and at J to 12 bases, leaving 5 bases not matched to a gene. The CDR3 loop reads CASSGSTSGKYF. The CDR3 nucleotides read TGTGCCAGCAGCGGGTCGACTAGCGGGAAGTACTTC.

This chain links TRBV11-3 with TRBJ2-7; D possibly corresponds to TRBD1 (5 bases). Trimming removed 10 bases at V and 1 base at J, with 11 bases between. CDR1 is SGHNT, CDR2 YENEEA, per germline. This CDR3 region has 12 residues. The chain's CDR3 is CATSDKSYEQYF. CDR3 nucleotides: TGTGCCACTTCGGACAAATCCTACGAGCAGTACTTC.

The sample holds many counts of this clonotype. This chain joins TRBV5-1 and TRBJ2-7; perhaps D is TRBD1 or TRBD2 (5 bases each). Trimming cost V 3 bases and J 2 bases, with 12 bases left between them. The germline V gene has CDR1 SGHRS and CDR2 YFSETQ. CDR3 size: 14 residues. CDR3 sequence reads: CASSSRDVTYEQYF. The CDR3 nucleotides are TGCGCCAGCAGCTCCCGGGACGTCACCTACGAGCAGTACTTC.

About this clonotype: It may be a read error: a sequence one base away is much more abundant. Likely a read error: the CDR3 ends without its conserved phenylalanine or tryptophan. V and J are TRBV15 and TRBJ1-1; D is unclear. CDR3 length equals 13 residues. Germline CDR1 reads LNHNV; CDR2 reads YYDKDF (reference sequence). V lost 0 bases and J 6 bases, leaving 8 bases between the germline ends. In DNA, the CDR3 is TGTGCCACCAGCAGAGACCCCGGACCTGAAGCTTTCTCT. It codes for CATSRDPGPEAFS.

The genes are TRBV7-2 and TRBJ2-5; 8 nucleotides agree with TRBD2. The CDR3 spans 16 residues. Germline V gene data show CDR1 as SGHTA and CDR2 as FQGNSA. Trimming removed 1 base from V and 5 bases from J; junction bases left unmatched: 9. CDR3 loop: CASSLDLSGGRETQYF. The CDR3 bases are TGTGCCAGCAGCTTAGATCTTTCGGGAGGGAGGGAGACCCAGTACTTC.

CDR3 nucleotides: TGTGCTAGGGCTAGCGGGGGGCCTGCCCCCTACGAGCAGTACTTC. It translates to CARASGGPAPYEQYF. The chain recombines TRBV7-7 with TRBJ2-7; TRBD2 matches at 11 bases. This CDR3 is built from 15 residues. Germline assignment: CDR1 SSHAT and CDR2 FNYEAQ (reference sequence).